What follows describes a single T cell receptor beta chain. The antigen is not known. This sample was taken from a study of blood T cells in healthy people across ages. Study-wide findings and caveats: It was the long-lived donors that had more naive CD4+ cells and higher diversity than aged donors.

Each sample used at least 6.5 million PBMCs. The CDR3 covers 15 residues. The germline V gene has CDR1 MDHEN and CDR2 SYDVKM. The J segment lost 4 bases and the V segment lost 6 bases, leaving 5 bases of the junction unmatched. PCR was performed a second time for roughly 7 to 12 cycles using a sample-barcoded 5' primer and a J-beta primer mix. Through a template-switch adaptor with 12 random nucleotides, each cDNA molecule received a tag. Via MiXCR, TCRdb re-called the 5' RACE reads, giving one row per CDR3 protein. The sample yields around 320,000 distinct CDR3 sequences, around 29% seen once. The chain joins TRBV28 to TRBJ2-6; TRBD1 matches at 8 bases. This TCR derives from a woman in her seventies in good health. The sequenced material came from blood. The DNA of the CDR3 is TGTGCCAGCAGAGACAGGGGTTTAGGGGCCAACGTCCTGACTTTC. This encodes CASRDRGLGANVLTF.